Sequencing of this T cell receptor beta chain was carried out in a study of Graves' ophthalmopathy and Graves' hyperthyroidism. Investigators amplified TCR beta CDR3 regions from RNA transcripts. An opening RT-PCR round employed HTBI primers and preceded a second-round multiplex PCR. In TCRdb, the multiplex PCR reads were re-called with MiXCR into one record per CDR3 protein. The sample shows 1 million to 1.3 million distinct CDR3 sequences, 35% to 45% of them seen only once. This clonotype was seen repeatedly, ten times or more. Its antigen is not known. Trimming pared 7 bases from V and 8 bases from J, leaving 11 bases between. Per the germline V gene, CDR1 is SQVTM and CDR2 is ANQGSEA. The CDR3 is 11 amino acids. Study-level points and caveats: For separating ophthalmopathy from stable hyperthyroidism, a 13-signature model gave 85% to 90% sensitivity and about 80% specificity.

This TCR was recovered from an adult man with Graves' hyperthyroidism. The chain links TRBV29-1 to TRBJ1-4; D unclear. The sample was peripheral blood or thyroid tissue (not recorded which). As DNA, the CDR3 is TGCAGCGCGATCGGCGAGGAAAAACTGTTTTTT. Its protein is CSAIGEEKLFF.